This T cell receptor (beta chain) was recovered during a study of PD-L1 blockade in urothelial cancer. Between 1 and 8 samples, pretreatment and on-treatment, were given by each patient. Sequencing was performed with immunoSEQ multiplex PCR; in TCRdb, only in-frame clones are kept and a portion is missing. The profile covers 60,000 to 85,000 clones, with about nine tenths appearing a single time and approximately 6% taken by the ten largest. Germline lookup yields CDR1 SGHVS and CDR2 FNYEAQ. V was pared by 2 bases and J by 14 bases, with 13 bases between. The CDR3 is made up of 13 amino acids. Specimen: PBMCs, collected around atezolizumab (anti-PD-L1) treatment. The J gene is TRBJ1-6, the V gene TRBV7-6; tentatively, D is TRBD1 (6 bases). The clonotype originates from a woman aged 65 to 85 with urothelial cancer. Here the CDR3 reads CASSLSSAGALHF. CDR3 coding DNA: TGTGCCAGCAGCTTATCATCGGCAGGGGCCCTCCACTTT.